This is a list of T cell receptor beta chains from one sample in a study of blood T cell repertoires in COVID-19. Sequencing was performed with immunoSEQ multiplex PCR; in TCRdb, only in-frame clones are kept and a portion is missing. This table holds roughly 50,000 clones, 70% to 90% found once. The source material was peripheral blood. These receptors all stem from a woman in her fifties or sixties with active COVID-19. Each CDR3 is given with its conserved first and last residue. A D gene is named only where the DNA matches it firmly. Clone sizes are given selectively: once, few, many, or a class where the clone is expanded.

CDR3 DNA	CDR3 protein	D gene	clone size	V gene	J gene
TGCGCCAGCAGTGAGTCAAGGGGGCTGGCGTTACCCACTGAAGCTTTCTTT	CASSESRGLALPTEAFF	TRBD1	-	TRBV10-2	TRBJ1-1
TGTGCCAGCAGCTGGGACAGGGCCCTCGGGGAGCAGTACTTC	CASSWDRALGEQYF	TRBD1	-	TRBV2	TRBJ2-7
TGCGCCAGCAGCCCGCAGGGGCCCAGCACAGATACGCAGTATTTT	CASSPQGPSTDTQYF	-	-	TRBV5-1	TRBJ2-3
TGCGCCAGCAGCCTCGGGCGGGCCCAAGAGACCCAGTACTTC	CASSLGRAQETQYF	-	-	TRBV4-3	TRBJ2-5
TGCAGCGTTGAGCGGCAGAACTATGGCTACACCTTC	CSVERQNYGYTF	-	-	TRBV29-1	TRBJ1-2
TGTGCCAGCAGTTACGGGACAGGGGTAGATGAAAAACTGTTTTTT	CASSYGTGVDEKLFF	TRBD1	-	TRBV6-5	TRBJ1-4
TGTGCCAGCAGCCAAGTCAGGGGTTCTAATGAAAAACTGTTTTTT	CASSQVRGSNEKLFF	-	-	TRBV3-1/TRBV3-2	TRBJ1-4
TGTGCCAGAAGCCCCCGGGAAGGCAGGCTAGGGTCCCAGCATTTT	CARSPREGRLGSQHF	-	-	TRBV5-3	TRBJ1-5
TGTGCCACCAGTGATTCCCGGGGACTAGAGTACTTC	CATSDSRGLEYF	TRBD2	-	TRBV24-1	TRBJ2-5
TGTGCCAGCAGTGCTAGCGGGCTTAGCACAGATACGCAGTATTTT	CASSASGLSTDTQYF	TRBD2	-	TRBV2	TRBJ2-3
TGTGCCAGCAGCCCCCCAGTAGAAACCCAGGTGCAGTATTTT	CASSPPVETQVQYF	-	-	TRBV7-2	TRBJ2-3
TGCGCCAGCAGCTTCTGGACGGGGGGTACCAACCAAGAGACCCAGTACTTC	CASSFWTGGTNQETQYF	TRBD2	few	TRBV4-3	TRBJ2-5
TGTGCCAGCAGTGACAGCGGGGGGACGAATGAGCAGTTCTTC	CASSDSGGTNEQFF	TRBD2	-	TRBV27	TRBJ2-1
TGTGCCAGCAGTGAAGTCAGAGGAGGCAAAGGGCGAGAGACCCAGTACTTC	CASSEVRGGKGRETQYF	-	-	TRBV6-1	TRBJ2-5
TGTGCCAGCAGTGAAGATTTGCGGCATTCAGCGACCGGGGAGCTGTTTTTT	CASSEDLRHSATGELFF	-	-	TRBV2	TRBJ2-2
TGCGCCAGCAGCTGGCAGGGTGGAACCGGGGAGCTGTTTTTT	CASSWQGGTGELFF	-	-	TRBV5-1	TRBJ2-2
TGTGCCAGCAGCAGGACAGACTACGAGCAGTACTTC	CASSRTDYEQYF	-	-	TRBV12-3/TRBV12-4	TRBJ2-7
TGTGCCAGCAGCCCAGGGTTTGGGACTAGCGTTGAGACCCAGTACTTC	CASSPGFGTSVETQYF	TRBD2	-	TRBV7-3	TRBJ2-5